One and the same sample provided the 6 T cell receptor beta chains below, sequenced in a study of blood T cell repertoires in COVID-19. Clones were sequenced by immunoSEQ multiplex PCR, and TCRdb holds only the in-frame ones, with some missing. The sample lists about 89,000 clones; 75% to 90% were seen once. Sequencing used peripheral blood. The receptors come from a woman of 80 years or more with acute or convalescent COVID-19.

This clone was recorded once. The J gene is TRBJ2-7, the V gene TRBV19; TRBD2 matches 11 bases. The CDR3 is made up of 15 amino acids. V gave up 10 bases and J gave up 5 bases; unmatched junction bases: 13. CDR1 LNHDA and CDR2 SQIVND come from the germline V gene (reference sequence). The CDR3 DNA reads TGTGCCACCGCGGGGCTAGCGGGAGGAATCCACGAGCAGTACTTC. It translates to CATAGLAGGIHEQYF. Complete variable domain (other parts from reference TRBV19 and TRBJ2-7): DGGITQSPKYLFRKEGQNVTLSCEQNLNHDAMYWYRQDPGQGLRLIYYSQIVNDFQKGDIAEGYSVSREKKESFPLTVTSAQKNPTAFYLCATAGLAGGIHEQYFGPGTRLTVT.

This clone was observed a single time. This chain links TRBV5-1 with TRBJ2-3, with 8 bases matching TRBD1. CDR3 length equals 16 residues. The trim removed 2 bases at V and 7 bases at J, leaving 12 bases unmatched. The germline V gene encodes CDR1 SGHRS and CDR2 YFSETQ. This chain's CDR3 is CASSFPRTGTSNTQYF. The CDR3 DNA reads TGCGCCAGCAGCTTCCCTCGGACAGGGACGTCAAATACGCAGTATTTT.

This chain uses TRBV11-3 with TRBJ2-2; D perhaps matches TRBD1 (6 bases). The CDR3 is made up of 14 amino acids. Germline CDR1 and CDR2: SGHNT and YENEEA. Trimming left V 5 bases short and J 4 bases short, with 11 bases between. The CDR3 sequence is CASSRDIGTGELFF. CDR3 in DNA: TGTGCCAGCAGCCGGGACATTGGCACCGGGGAGCTGTTTTTT.

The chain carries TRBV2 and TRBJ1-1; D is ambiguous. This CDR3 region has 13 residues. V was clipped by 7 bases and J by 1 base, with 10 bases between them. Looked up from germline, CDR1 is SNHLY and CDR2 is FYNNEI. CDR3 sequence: CASTPRQNTEAFF. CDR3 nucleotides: TGTGCCAGCACCCCCCGACAGAACACTGAAGCTTTCTTT.

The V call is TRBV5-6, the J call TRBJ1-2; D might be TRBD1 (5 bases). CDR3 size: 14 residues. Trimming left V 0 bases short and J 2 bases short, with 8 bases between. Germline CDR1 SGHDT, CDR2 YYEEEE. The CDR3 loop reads CASSLGQLNYGYTF. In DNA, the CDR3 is TGTGCCAGCAGCTTGGGACAGTTAAACTATGGCTACACCTTC.

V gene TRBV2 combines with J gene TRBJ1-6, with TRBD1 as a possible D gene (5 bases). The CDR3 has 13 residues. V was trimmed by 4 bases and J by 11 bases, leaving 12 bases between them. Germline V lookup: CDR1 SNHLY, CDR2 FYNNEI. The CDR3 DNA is TGTGCCAGCAGTGTTGGAGGGGTCCCACCCCTCCACTTT. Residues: CASSVGGVPPLHF.